This record looks at one TCR beta chain sequence and its context. Its antigen is still unknown. This table comes from immunoSEQ multiplex PCR, and its TCRdb copy is limited to in-frame clones, with some not included. The sample has some 130,000 clones, over 75% seen once. The data originate from a study of T cell responses to AZD1222 COVID-19 vaccine. Across the study: Second doses at about 4 or about 12 weeks were pooled. General observations from the study: A rise in Spike-specific TCR breadth and depth followed two AZD1222 doses. Targets within unmutated variant regions were reportedly found for nearly half of spike-specific TCRs.

V gave up 4 bases and J gave up 4 bases, with 16 bases separating them. The CDR3 has 15 residues. Germline V gene lookup returns CDR1 MNHEY and CDR2 SVGAGI. The clonotype was recovered from an adult in good health. The material sequenced was peripheral blood, taken on day 0 of AZD1222 vaccination. The V call is TRBV6-5, the J call TRBJ1-2; the D gene is possibly TRBD1 (5 bases). The CDR3 region has the DNA TGTGCCAGCAGTTCCCGATCGGGACGCTTCTATGGCTACACCTTC. Residues: CASSSRSGRFYGYTF.